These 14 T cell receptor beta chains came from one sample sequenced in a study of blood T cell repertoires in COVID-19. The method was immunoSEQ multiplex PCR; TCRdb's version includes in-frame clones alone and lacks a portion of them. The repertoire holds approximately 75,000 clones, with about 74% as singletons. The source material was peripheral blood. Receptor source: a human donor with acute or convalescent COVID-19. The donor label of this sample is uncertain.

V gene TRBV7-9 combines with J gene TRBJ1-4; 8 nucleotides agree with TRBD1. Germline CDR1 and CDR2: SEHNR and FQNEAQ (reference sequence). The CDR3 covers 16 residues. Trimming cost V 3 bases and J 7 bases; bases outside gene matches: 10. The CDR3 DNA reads TGTGCCAGCAGCTTCCATTTACGACAGGGGCGTGAAAAACTGTTTTTT. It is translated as CASSFHLRQGREKLFF.

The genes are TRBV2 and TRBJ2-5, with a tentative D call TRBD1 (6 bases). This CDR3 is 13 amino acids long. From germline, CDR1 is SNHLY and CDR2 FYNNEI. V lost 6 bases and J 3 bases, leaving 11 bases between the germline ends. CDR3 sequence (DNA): TGTGCCAGCAGCCAGGACAGTGAAGAGACCCAGTACTTC. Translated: CASSQDSEETQYF. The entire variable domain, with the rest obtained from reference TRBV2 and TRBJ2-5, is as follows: EPEVTQTPSHQVTQMGQEVILRCVPISNHLYFYWYRQILGQKVEFLVSFYNNEISEKSEIFDDQFSVERPDGSNFTLKIRSTKLEDSAMYFCASSQDSEETQYFGPGTRLLVL.

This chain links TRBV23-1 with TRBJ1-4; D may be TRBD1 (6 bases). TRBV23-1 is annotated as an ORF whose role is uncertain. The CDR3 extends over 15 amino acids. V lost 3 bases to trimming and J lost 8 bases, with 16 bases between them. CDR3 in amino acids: CASSQMGRTGEKLFF. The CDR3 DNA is TGCGCCAGCAGTCAGATGGGGCGAACAGGGGAAAAACTGTTTTTT.

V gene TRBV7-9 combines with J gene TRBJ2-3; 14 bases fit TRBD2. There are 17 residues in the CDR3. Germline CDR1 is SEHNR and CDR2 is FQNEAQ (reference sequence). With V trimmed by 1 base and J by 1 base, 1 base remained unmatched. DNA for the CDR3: TGTGCCAGCAGCTTAGGGGGACTAGCGGGAGGCACAGATACGCAGTATTTT. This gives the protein CASSLGGLAGGTDTQYF.

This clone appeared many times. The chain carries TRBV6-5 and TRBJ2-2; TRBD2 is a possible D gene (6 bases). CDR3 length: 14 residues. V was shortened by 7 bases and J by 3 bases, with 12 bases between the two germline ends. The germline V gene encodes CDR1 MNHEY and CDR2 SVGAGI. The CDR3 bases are TGTGCCAGCACCACCACGGGGGACACCGGGGAGCTGTTTTTT. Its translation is CASTTTGDTGELFF.

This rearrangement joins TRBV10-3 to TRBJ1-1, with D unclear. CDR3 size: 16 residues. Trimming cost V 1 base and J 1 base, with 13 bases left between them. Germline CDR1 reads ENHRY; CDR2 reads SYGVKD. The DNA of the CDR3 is TGTGCCATCAGTGAGTTTGAGGGCCTCAGGAACACTGAAGCTTTCTTT. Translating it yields CAISEFEGLRNTEAFF.

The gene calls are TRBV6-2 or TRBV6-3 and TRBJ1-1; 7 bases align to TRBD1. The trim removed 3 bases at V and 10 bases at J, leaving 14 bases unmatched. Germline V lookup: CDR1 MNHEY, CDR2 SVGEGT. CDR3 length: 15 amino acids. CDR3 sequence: CASSYRTGTASTAFF. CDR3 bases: TGTGCCAGCAGTTATCGTACCGGGACAGCCTCAACAGCTTTCTTT.

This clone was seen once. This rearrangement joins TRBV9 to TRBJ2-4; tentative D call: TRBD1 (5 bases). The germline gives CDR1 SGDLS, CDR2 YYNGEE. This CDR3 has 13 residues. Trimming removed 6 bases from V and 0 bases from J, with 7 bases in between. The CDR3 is CASIRGAKNIQYF. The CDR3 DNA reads TGTGCCAGCATAAGGGGAGCCAAAAACATTCAGTACTTC. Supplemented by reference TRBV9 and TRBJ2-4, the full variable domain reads DSGVTQTPKHLITATGQRVTLRCSPRSGDLSVYWYQQSLDQGLQFLIQYYNGEERAKGNILERFSAQQFPDLHSELNLSSLELGDSALYFCASIRGAKNIQYFGAGTRLSVL.

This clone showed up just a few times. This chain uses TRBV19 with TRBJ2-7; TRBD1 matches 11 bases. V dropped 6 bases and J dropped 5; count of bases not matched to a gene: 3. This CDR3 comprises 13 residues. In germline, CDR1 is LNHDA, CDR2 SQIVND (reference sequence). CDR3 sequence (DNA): TGTGCCAGTAGCCGGGACAGGGGGGACGAGCAGTACTTC. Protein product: CASSRDRGDEQYF.

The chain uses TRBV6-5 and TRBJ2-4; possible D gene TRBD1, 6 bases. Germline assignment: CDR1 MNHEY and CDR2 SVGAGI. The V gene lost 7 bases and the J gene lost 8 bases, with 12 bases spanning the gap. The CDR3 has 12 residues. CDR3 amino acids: CASTPDRHIQYF. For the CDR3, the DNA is TGTGCCAGCACTCCGGACAGACACATTCAGTACTTC.

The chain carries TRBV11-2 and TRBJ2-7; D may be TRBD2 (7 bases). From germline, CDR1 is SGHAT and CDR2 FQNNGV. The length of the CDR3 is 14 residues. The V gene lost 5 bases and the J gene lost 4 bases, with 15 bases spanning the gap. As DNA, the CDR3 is TGTGCCAGCAGCCAGAGGGGGGGCAGGTACGAGCAGTACTTC. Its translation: CASSQRGGRYEQYF.

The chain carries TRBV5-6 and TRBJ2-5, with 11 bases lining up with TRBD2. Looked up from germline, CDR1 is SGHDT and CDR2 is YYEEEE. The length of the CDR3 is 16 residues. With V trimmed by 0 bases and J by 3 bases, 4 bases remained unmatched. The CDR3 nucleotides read TGTGCCAGCAGCTTGGCCTGGGGACTAGCGGAAGAGACCCAGTACTTC. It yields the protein CASSLAWGLAEETQYF.

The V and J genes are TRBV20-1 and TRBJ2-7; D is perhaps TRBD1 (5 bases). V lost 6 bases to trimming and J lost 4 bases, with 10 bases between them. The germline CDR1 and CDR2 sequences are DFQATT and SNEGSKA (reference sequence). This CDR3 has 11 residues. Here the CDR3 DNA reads TGCAGTGCCCAGGGTTCGTACGAGCAGTACGTC. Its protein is CSAQGSYEQYV.

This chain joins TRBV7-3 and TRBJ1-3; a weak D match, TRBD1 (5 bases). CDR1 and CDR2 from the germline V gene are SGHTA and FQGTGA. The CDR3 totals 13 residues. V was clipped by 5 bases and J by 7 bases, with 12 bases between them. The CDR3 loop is CASSQNGGNTIYF. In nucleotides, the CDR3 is TGTGCCAGCAGCCAAAACGGGGGGAACACCATATATTTT.